A selection of T cell receptor beta chains follows, all from one sample in a study of T cell changes during pregnancy in multiple sclerosis. Only in-frame clones appear in the TCRdb table, and some are missing; sequencing was by immunoSEQ multiplex PCR. The repertoire holds roughly 46,000 clones, with 93% as singletons. The source material was CD8+ T cells from peripheral blood mononuclear cells, sampled after pregnancy. The receptors originated from a female donor with multiple sclerosis, enrolled in a pregnancy study. Both conserved end residues are part of each CDR3. Fields, in order: CDR3 protein, CDR3 DNA, D gene, J gene, clone size, V gene. D genes are given only for firm matches. Clone size is stated in some rows and not others, as once, few, many or a class when expanded.

CASSQPRTGNNEQFF | TGTGCCAGCAGCCAACCCAGGACAGGAAACAATGAGCAGTTCTTC | TRBD1 | TRBJ2-1 | NA | TRBV4-2
CASSDSPGGLGHEQFF | TGTGCCAGCAGTGACTCTCCCGGGGGACTCGGCCATGAGCAGTTCTTC | NA | TRBJ2-1 | NA | TRBV6-4
CASSRTGVVTEAFF | TGTGCCAGCAGCAGGACAGGGGTCGTCACTGAAGCTTTCTTT | TRBD1 | TRBJ1-1 | once | TRBV13
CASSDGTSSTGELFF | TGTGCCAGCAGTGACGGGACTAGTTCCACCGGGGAGCTGTTTTTT | TRBD2 | TRBJ2-2 | many | TRBV6-4
CASSSELAAPSYEQYF | TGTGCCAGCAGTTCAGAACTAGCGGCCCCTTCCTACGAGCAGTACTTC | TRBD2 | TRBJ2-7 | NA | TRBV28
CASSPPGPSPSEDTQYF | TGTGCCAGCAGCCCACCTGGGCCCTCTCCGTCAGAAGATACGCAGTATTTT | NA | TRBJ2-3 | NA | TRBV7-9
CASTLSGLTDTQYF | TGTGCCAGCACATTATCTGGCTTGACAGATACGCAGTATTTT | NA | TRBJ2-3 | NA | TRBV7-6
CASSVGGGEGYEQYF | TGTGCCAGCAGCGTAGGAGGGGGGGAAGGCTACGAGCAGTACTTC | NA | TRBJ2-7 | NA | TRBV9
CASSRSAGASYEQYF | TGTGCCAGCAGCAGGTCGGCGGGAGCTTCCTACGAGCAGTACTTC | TRBD2 | TRBJ2-7 | NA | TRBV7-9
CASKTTLGPSSSGANVLTF | TGCGCCAGCAAAACTACCCTCGGCCCTTCCTCATCTGGGGCCAACGTCCTGACTTTC | NA | TRBJ2-6 | NA | TRBV5-1
CASSLAQGREYGYTF | TGTGCCAGCAGTTTAGCCCAGGGGAGGGAATATGGCTACACCTTC | NA | TRBJ1-2 | NA | TRBV28
CASRPGLEYYEQYF | TGTGCCAGCAGACCGGGACTCGAGTACTACGAGCAGTACTTC | NA | TRBJ2-7 | NA | TRBV27
CASRPGQGTYEQYF | TGTGCCAGTAGACCGGGACAGGGAACCTACGAGCAGTACTTC | TRBD1 | TRBJ2-7 | NA | TRBV19
CASSRDDKRGHQGEAFF | TGTGCCAGCAGCCGAGACGATAAAAGGGGACACCAGGGTGAAGCTTTCTTT | NA | TRBJ1-1 | NA | TRBV7-9
CSAAEGGVYEQYF | TGCAGCGCCGCGGAAGGGGGGGTCTACGAGCAGTACTTC | NA | TRBJ2-7 | NA | TRBV29-1
CASSQNRGLNTEAFF | TGTGCCAGCAGCCAAAACAGGGGTTTGAACACTGAAGCTTTCTTT | TRBD1 | TRBJ1-1 | NA | TRBV4-2
CASSQERGLAGTSDTQYF | TGTGCCAGCAGCCAAGAAAGGGGGCTAGCGGGGACTTCAGATACGCAGTATTTT | TRBD2 | TRBJ2-3 | once | TRBV4-2
CASSGQPPGANVLTF | TGTGCCAGCAGTGGACAGCCGCCGGGGGCCAACGTCCTGACTTTC | NA | TRBJ2-6 | NA | TRBV25-1
CASSYSEGRLENEQFF | TGTGCCAGCAGTTACTCGGAGGGAAGGCTTGAGAATGAGCAGTTCTTC | NA | TRBJ2-1 | NA | TRBV6-6
CASSPYGLALQETQYF | TGTGCCAGCAGTCCGTATGGACTAGCCCTCCAAGAGACCCAGTACTTC | TRBD2 | TRBJ2-5 | NA | TRBV7-9
CASSIAGYTEAFF | TGTGCCAGTAGTATTGCGGGTTACACTGAAGCTTTCTTT | NA | TRBJ1-1 | NA | TRBV19
CASSPGLNTEAFF | TGTGCCAGCAGTCCCGGGTTGAACACTGAAGCTTTCTTT | NA | TRBJ1-1 | NA | TRBV27
CASSLRNRGKSEGYTF | TGCGCCAGCAGCCTCAGAAATAGGGGAAAGTCGGAGGGCTACACCTTC | NA | TRBJ1-2 | NA | TRBV4-1
CASSLNPGGLAGSDTQYF | TGTGCCAGCAGCTTGAACCCGGGTGGACTAGCGGGGTCGGATACGCAGTATTTT | TRBD2 | TRBJ2-3 | NA | TRBV5-4
CASSQDYGGELFF | TGCGCCAGCAGCCAAGACTACGGCGGGGAGCTGTTTTTT | NA | TRBJ2-2 | NA | TRBV4-3
CASRLSYPQEQYF | TGTGCCAGCAGGTTAAGCTACCCCCAAGAGCAGTACTTC | NA | TRBJ2-7 | once | TRBV11-2
CASKGVSGRANTGELFF | TGTGCCAGCAAGGGGGTGAGCGGGAGGGCGAACACCGGGGAGCTGTTTTTT | TRBD2 | TRBJ2-2 | once | TRBV27
CASSLRSSYNSPLHF | TGCGCCAGCAGCTTGAGGAGCTCCTATAATTCACCCCTCCACTTT | NA | TRBJ1-6 | NA | TRBV5-1
CASSPGIGTDTQYF | TGCGCCAGCAGCCCAGGGATAGGCACAGATACGCAGTATTTT | NA | TRBJ2-3 | once | TRBV5-1
CASSWKGQVNTEAFF | TGTGCCAGCAGCTGGAAGGGACAGGTAAACACTGAAGCTTTCTTT | TRBD1 | TRBJ1-1 | medium-sized | TRBV5-5
CARTGTSEETQYF | TGTGCCAGGACCGGGACTAGCGAGGAGACCCAGTACTTC | TRBD2 | TRBJ2-5 | NA | TRBV2
CASSLGAPYNTEAFF | TGTGCCAGCAGTTTGGGGGCCCCGTATAACACTGAAGCTTTCTTT | NA | TRBJ1-1 | NA | TRBV27
CASSLEGGADTQYF | TGTGCCAGCAGCCTTGAGGGGGGGGCAGATACGCAGTATTTT | NA | TRBJ2-3 | NA | TRBV9
CASSEKEWRPQHF | TGTGCCAGCAGTGAAAAGGAGTGGCGGCCCCAGCATTTT | NA | TRBJ1-5 | NA | TRBV6-1
CASSPQGGNQPQHF | TGTGCCAGCAGCCCCCAGGGGGGCAATCAGCCCCAGCATTTT | TRBD1 | TRBJ1-5 | NA | TRBV7-6
CASSPLGVRDQPQHF | TGTGCCAGCAGCCCCCTCGGGGTAAGGGATCAGCCCCAGCATTTT | NA | TRBJ1-5 | NA | TRBV28
CASSGQHSYEQYF | TGTGCCAGCAGCGGACAGCACTCCTACGAGCAGTACTTC | NA | TRBJ2-7 | NA | TRBV9
CASSSRTGSNQPQHF | TGTGCCAGCAGTTCCCGGACGGGGAGCAATCAGCCCCAGCATTTT | NA | TRBJ1-5 | NA | TRBV7-8
CAWRTGYLNTEAFF | TGTGCCTGGAGGACAGGGTATTTGAACACTGAAGCTTTCTTT | TRBD1 | TRBJ1-1 | NA | TRBV30
CASSPRSSYEQYF | TGTGCCAGCAGCCCGAGGAGCTCCTACGAGCAGTACTTC | NA | TRBJ2-7 | NA | TRBV4-2
CASSESTGFSYEQYF | TGTGCCAGCAGTGAATCCACAGGCTTCTCCTACGAGCAGTACTTC | NA | TRBJ2-7 | NA | TRBV6-1